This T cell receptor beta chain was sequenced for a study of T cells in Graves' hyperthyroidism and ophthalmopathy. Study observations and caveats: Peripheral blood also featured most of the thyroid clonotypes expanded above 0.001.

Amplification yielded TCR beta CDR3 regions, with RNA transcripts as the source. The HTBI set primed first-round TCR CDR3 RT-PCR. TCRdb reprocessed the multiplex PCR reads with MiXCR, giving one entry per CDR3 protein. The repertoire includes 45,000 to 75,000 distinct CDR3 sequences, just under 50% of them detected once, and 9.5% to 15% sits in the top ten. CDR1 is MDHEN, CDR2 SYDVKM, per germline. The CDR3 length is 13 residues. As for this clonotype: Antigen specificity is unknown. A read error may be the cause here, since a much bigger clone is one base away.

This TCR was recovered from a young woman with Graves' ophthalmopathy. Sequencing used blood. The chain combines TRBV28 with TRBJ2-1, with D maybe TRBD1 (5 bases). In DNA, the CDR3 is TGTGCCTGCCAAGGGGTCTCCTACAAGGAGCAGTTCTTC. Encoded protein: CACQGVSYKEQFF.